This entry lists 28 T cell receptor beta chains sequenced from one sample in a study of T cell responses to AZD1222 COVID-19 vaccine. Sequencing was performed with immunoSEQ multiplex PCR; in TCRdb, only in-frame clones are kept and a portion is missing. Counted here are 120,000 or so clones, about 90% occurring once; the ten biggest clones make up roughly 1.5%. The material sequenced was peripheral blood, taken on day 0 of AZD1222 vaccination. These receptors all come from an adult in good health.

This chain links TRBV15 with TRBJ2-7; TRBD1 agrees at 11 bases. Trimming at V came to 1 base and at J to 5 bases, leaving 4 bases not matched to a gene. There are 15 residues in the CDR3. CDR1 and CDR2 from the germline V gene are LNHNV and YYDKDF (reference sequence). DNA of the CDR3: TGTGCCACCAGCAGAGGGGGACAGGGGGACCACGAGCAGTACTTC. It encodes CATSRGGQGDHEQYF.

The chain joins TRBV4-2 to TRBJ2-7, with 11 bases fitting TRBD2. V lost 1 base, J lost 4 bases, and 6 bases stayed unmatched. Germline V gene data show CDR1 as LGHNA and CDR2 as YNFKEQ. The CDR3 sequence is 16 residues long. The CDR3 spells CASSQGPGLAVYEQYF. CDR3 DNA sequence: TGTGCCAGCAGCCAAGGTCCGGGACTAGCGGTTTACGAGCAGTACTTC.

The rearrangement joins TRBV7-9 to TRBJ2-5; 9 positions agree with TRBD1. The germline gives CDR1 SEHNR, CDR2 FQNEAQ (reference sequence). The ends lost 6 bases at V and 1 base at J; junction bases unmatched: 3. This CDR3 has 14 amino acids. The CDR3 DNA follows: TGTGCCAGCAGACGGACAGGGGTCCAAGAGACCCAGTACTTC. It codes for CASRRTGVQETQYF.

The rearrangement links TRBV23-1 to TRBJ1-1, with 7 bases that match TRBD1. TRBV23-1 is identified as an open reading frame with a role that is uncertain. With 3 bases clipped from V and 5 bases from J, the junction kept 6 bases outside the gene matches. The CDR3 totals 14 residues. The CDR3 loop reads CASSHKDRWTEAFF. The CDR3 coding sequence is TGCGCCAGCAGTCATAAGGACAGGTGGACTGAAGCTTTCTTT.

The rearrangement links TRBV5-1 to TRBJ2-3; TRBD1 is a possible D gene (5 bases). CDR1 is SGHRS, CDR2 YFSETQ, per germline. The CDR3 sequence is 15 residues long. Trimming shortened V by 0 bases and J by 0 bases, and 8 bases separated the two germline ends. DNA for the CDR3: TGCGCCAGCAGCTTGGAAGGGGCTAGCACAGATACGCAGTATTTT. Translating gives CASSLEGASTDTQYF.

The V call is TRBV29-1, the J call TRBJ2-7; weak D call: TRBD2 (6 bases). The germline CDR1 and CDR2 sequences are SQVTM and ANQGSEA. V was shortened by 6 bases and J by 3 bases, with 15 bases between the two germline ends. The CDR3 spans 13 residues. The chain's CDR3 is CSVAGTQRYEQYF. CDR3 coding DNA: TGCAGCGTCGCCGGGACTCAACGCTACGAGCAGTACTTC.

The chain employs TRBV11-3 and TRBJ2-3; D not certain. The CDR3 is 14 residues long. Germline assignment: CDR1 SGHNT and CDR2 YENEEA. Trimming pared 0 bases from V and 0 bases from J, leaving 4 bases between. In DNA, the CDR3 is TGTGCCAGCAGCTTAGACGGTAGCACAGATACGCAGTATTTT. Protein product: CASSLDGSTDTQYF.

The chain employs TRBV11-1 and TRBJ1-2, with no clear D. Germline CDR1 and CDR2: SGHAT and FQDESV (reference sequence). V lost 5 bases and J lost 2, with 15 bases in between. CDR3 size: 15 residues. CDR3 nucleotides: TGTGCCAGCAGCCCTCATCTAGCAACCAACTATGGCTACACCTTC. It is translated as CASSPHLATNYGYTF.

The chain uses TRBV12-3 or TRBV12-4 and TRBJ1-4, with D hard to call. V was trimmed by 6 bases and J by 7 bases, leaving 12 bases between them. The CDR3 is 13 residues long. This CDR3 reads CASSPSLPEKLFF. For the CDR3, the DNA is TGTGCCAGCAGCCCCTCCCTCCCTGAAAAACTGTTTTTT.

The chain joins TRBV19 to TRBJ2-7, with TRBD1 matching 9 bases. CDR3 length: 14 amino acids. V was clipped by 5 bases and J by 3 bases; unmatched bases: 5. Germline-derived CDR1 and CDR2 are LNHDA and SQIVND (reference sequence). The DNA for the CDR3 is TGTGCCAGTAGTCGGGGGACAGGGATCTACGAGCAGTACTTC. It specifies CASSRGTGIYEQYF.

The V call is TRBV19, the J call TRBJ2-7; D possibly uses TRBD1 or TRBD2 (5 bases each). Germline V CDR1 and CDR2: LNHDA, SQIVND (reference sequence). V was shortened by 1 base and J by 6 bases, with 10 bases between the two germline ends. The length of the CDR3 is 13 residues. DNA for the CDR3: TGTGCCAGTAGTATAGTGGCAGGGAGCGAGCAGTACTTC. Translated, it gives CASSIVAGSEQYF.

This rearrangement joins TRBV7-2 to TRBJ2-7; D unclear. This CDR3 has 11 amino acids. V lost 2 bases, J lost 6 bases, and 5 bases lay in between. Germline-derived CDR1 and CDR2 are SGHTA and FQGNSA. The CDR3 coding sequence is TGTGCCAGCAGCTTAACCTCCGAGCAGTACTTC. Amino acid sequence: CASSLTSEQYF.

This clone came up once. V usage is TRBV28 and J usage is TRBJ2-5; 7 positions match TRBD2. This CDR3 region has 14 residues. The junction had 16 bases not matched to a gene; V was cut back by 11 bases and J by 7 bases. Germline lookup yields CDR1 MDHEN and CDR2 SYDVKM. Written as DNA, the CDR3 is TGTGCCTCATCGGCGGGGGATGGTGGCAGGACCCAGTACTTC. Translation: CASSAGDGGRTQYF.

The V gene is TRBV7-2, the J gene TRBJ2-4; D is perhaps TRBD1 (6 bases). The CDR3 is 16 amino acids. V lost 6 bases and J lost 0, with 15 bases in between. Per germline, CDR1 SGHTA and CDR2 FQGNSA. CDR3 bases: TGTGCCAGCAGTTCCCGGGACAACGTAGCCAAAAACATTCAGTACTTC. Residues: CASSSRDNVAKNIQYF.

The J gene is TRBJ2-5, the V gene TRBV2; TRBD2 aligns across 9 bases. V was clipped by 4 bases and J by 5 bases; unmatched bases: 11. This CDR3 is 16 amino acids long. Germline CDR1 SNHLY, CDR2 FYNNEI. The CDR3 sequence is CASSGTSAIRGETQYF. Written as DNA, the CDR3 is TGTGCCAGCAGTGGGACTAGCGCCATCCGTGGGGAGACCCAGTACTTC.

This clone was seen a single time. V and J are TRBV28 and TRBJ1-6; D unclear. Trimming cost V 3 bases and J 9 bases, with 12 bases left between them. The CDR3 runs to 14 residues. Germline V gives CDR1 MDHEN, CDR2 SYDVKM. The CDR3 DNA is TGTGCCAGCAGTTTTAGGGCCACTAGTTCACCCCTCCACTTT. Protein: CASSFRATSSPLHF.

The chain uses TRBV2 and TRBJ1-1; D is perhaps TRBD1 (5 bases). V lost 3 bases and J lost 7, with 15 bases in between. CDR1 and CDR2 from the germline V gene are SNHLY and FYNNEI. The CDR3 is 14 amino acids. This chain's CDR3 is CASSDVTGGFEAFF. In DNA, the CDR3 is TGTGCCAGCAGTGATGTGACCGGGGGGTTTGAAGCTTTCTTT.

This clone has just one count. This chain links TRBV6-5 with TRBJ2-7, with D hard to call. With 2 bases removed from V and 5 bases from J, the gap between germline ends came to 13 bases. CDR1 and CDR2 from the germline V gene are MNHEY and SVGAGI. There are 14 residues in the CDR3. The CDR3 here is CASSYRVRGDEQYF. CDR3 DNA: TGTGCCAGCAGTTACAGGGTCAGAGGTGACGAGCAGTACTTC.

V is TRBV27 and J is TRBJ2-7; 14 bases are a match to TRBD2. Germline trimming cut 7 bases from V and 1 base from J; bases unmatched to any gene: 6. Per the germline V gene, CDR1 is MNHEY and CDR2 is SMNVEV (reference sequence). The CDR3 sequence is 16 residues long. CDR3 coding DNA: TGTGCCAGCAAGGGACTAGCGGGAGTAGCGTCCTACGAGCAGTACTTC. Amino acids: CASKGLAGVASYEQYF.

The chain has TRBV28 and TRBJ2-3; D uncertain. The CDR3 spans 11 residues. V lost 3 bases and J lost 9, with 7 bases in between. Germline V gene sequence: CDR1 MDHEN, CDR2 SYDVKM. CDR3 sequence reads: CASSFGPTQYF. As DNA, the CDR3 is TGTGCCAGCAGTTTTGGGCCGACGCAGTATTTT.

J is TRBJ2-7 and V is TRBV6-1; D may be TRBD2 (6 bases). Per the germline V gene, CDR1 is MNHNS and CDR2 is SASEGT. V shed 5 bases and J shed 3 bases, with 11 bases lying between them. The CDR3 is 13 residues long. Here the CDR3 DNA reads TGTGCCAGCAGTCCGACTAGGGGCTACGAGCAGTACTTC. It is translated as CASSPTRGYEQYF.

The chain combines TRBV5-8 with TRBJ2-7, with TRBD2 as a possible D gene (5 bases). Trimming removed 3 bases from V and 3 bases from J, with 10 bases in between. Germline CDR1 is SGHTS and CDR2 is YDEGEE. The CDR3 sequence is 13 residues long. The CDR3 DNA follows: TGTGCCAGCAGCTCCGGGAACGGCTACGAGCAGTACTTC. Translated: CASSSGNGYEQYF. Full variable domain (missing parts from reference TRBV5-8 and TRBJ2-7): EAGVTQSPTHLIKTRGQQATLRCSPISGHTSVYWYQQALGLGLQFLLWYDEGEERNRGNFPPRFSGRQFPNYSSELNVNALELEDSALYLCASSSGNGYEQYFGPGTRLTVT.

The J gene is TRBJ2-7, the V gene TRBV2, with TRBD1 as a possible D gene (5 bases). The CDR3 has 11 residues. Germline CDR1 and CDR2: SNHLY and FYNNEI. V dropped 7 bases and J dropped 12 bases, with 16 bases sitting between them. CDR3 region: CASTNRHVVYF. DNA of the CDR3: TGTGCCAGCACGAACAGGCACGTGGTGTACTTC.

J is TRBJ2-3 and V is TRBV6-2 or TRBV6-3; a weak D match, TRBD2 (5 bases). V lost 2 bases and J lost 2, with 17 bases in between. This CDR3 has 17 residues. The V gene's germline CDR1 is MNHEY and CDR2 SVGEGT. The CDR3 spells CASSYPLAEGATDTQYF. For the CDR3, the DNA is TGTGCCAGCAGTTACCCCCTCGCCGAGGGAGCCACAGATACGCAGTATTTT.

The chain employs TRBV18 and TRBJ2-1; 7 bases are shared with TRBD1. This CDR3 region has 16 residues. Germline V gene sequence: CDR1 KGHSH, CDR2 LQKENI. V lost 5 bases and J lost 7; bases outside the gene matches: 14. The CDR3 here is CASSAPVLTGRNEQFF. The DNA for the CDR3 is TGTGCCAGCTCAGCCCCTGTGTTGACAGGGAGAAATGAGCAGTTCTTC. The whole variable domain, remainder taken from reference TRBV18 and TRBJ2-1, is NAGVMQNPRHLVRRRGQEARLRCSPMKGHSHVYWYRQLPEEGLKFMVYLQKENIIDESGMPKERFSAEFPKEGPSILRIQQVVRGDSAAYFCASSAPVLTGRNEQFFGPGTRLTVL.

The gene calls are TRBV9 and TRBJ2-3; the D gene is possibly TRBD2 (7 bases). Looked up from germline, CDR1 is SGDLS and CDR2 is YYNGEE. This CDR3 is built from 20 residues. V dropped 0 bases and J dropped 5 bases, with 28 bases sitting between them. The chain's CDR3 is CASSVVGAGAFSRGGDTQYF. CDR3 DNA: TGTGCCAGCAGCGTAGTGGGGGCGGGAGCTTTTTCCCGAGGTGGAGATACGCAGTATTTT.

This clone has just one count. V gene TRBV6-5 combines with J gene TRBJ2-5; possibly TRBD1 for D (5 bases). The CDR3 consists of 13 residues. Germline V gives CDR1 MNHEY, CDR2 SVGAGI. V lost 5 bases, J lost 5 bases, and 12 bases lay in between. The chain's CDR3 is CASSRGPLETQYF. In nucleotides, the CDR3 is TGTGCCAGCAGTAGGGGTCCTCTGGAGACCCAGTACTTC.

V gene TRBV5-4 combines with J gene TRBJ2-5; D perhaps matches TRBD1 (6 bases). In germline, CDR1 is SGHNT, CDR2 YYREEE (reference sequence). The CDR3 sequence is 16 residues long. Trimming removed 4 bases from V and 3 bases from J, with 19 bases in between. The CDR3 spells CASSPGGVRGEETQYF. As DNA, the CDR3 is TGTGCCAGCAGCCCCGGTGGGGTCAGGGGAGAAGAGACCCAGTACTTC. The whole variable domain, filled in from reference TRBV5-4 and TRBJ2-5, reads ETGVTQSPTHLIKTRGQQVTLRCSSQSGHNTVSWYQQALGQGPQFIFQYYREEENGRGNFPPRFSGLQFPNYSSELNVNALELDDSALYLCASSPGGVRGEETQYFGPGTRLLVL.